A selection of T cell receptor beta chains follows, all from one sample in a study of T cells in Graves' hyperthyroidism and ophthalmopathy. TCRdb reanalysed the multiplex PCR reads using MiXCR and keeps one entry per CDR3 protein. In the table there are about 640,000 distinct CDR3 sequences, roughly 15% of which are singletons. Sequencing was performed on blood. All receptors derive from a woman aged 45-59 years with Graves' ophthalmopathy. The CDR3 runs from the conserved cysteine through the conserved F or W. D genes are given only for firm matches. Some rows have no size entry. The others give once, few or many, or a class for an expanded clone.

cdr3_aa	cdr3_nt	clone_size	j_call	v_call	d_call
CASSYVGQGSEQYF	TGTGCCAGCAGTTACGTCGGACAGGGGTCCGAGCAGTACTTC	few	TRBJ2-7	TRBV27	TRBD1
CASSILRGYGYTF	TGTGCCAGTAGTATACTTCGGGGATATGGCTACACCTTC	few	TRBJ1-2	TRBV19	.
CASSEAPRENTEAFF	TGTGCCAGCAGTGAAGCCCCACGCGAGAACACTGAAGCTTTCTTT	many	TRBJ1-1	TRBV6-1	.
CSASLFGTVSVYNEQFF	TGCAGTGCTAGTCTATTCGGGACAGTCTCCGTCTACAATGAGCAGTTCTTC	many	TRBJ2-1	TRBV20-1	TRBD1
CATSRIGQMNTEAFF	TGTGCCACCAGCAGAATAGGACAGATGAACACTGAAGCTTTCTTT	few	TRBJ1-1	TRBV15	.
CASRSGTAYLYGYTF	TGTGCCAGCAGGTCTGGGACAGCCTATCTCTATGGCTACACCTTC	many	TRBJ1-2	TRBV27	TRBD1
CASSETSGPTNEQFF	TGTGCCAGCAGTGAAACTAGCGGGCCGACCAATGAGCAGTTCTTC	many	TRBJ2-1	TRBV2	TRBD2
CASSSKAGVTGELFF	TGTGCCAGCAGCTCGAAAGCGGGAGTTACCGGGGAGCTGTTTTTT	.	TRBJ2-2	TRBV7-3	TRBD2
CASSSRDSPETQYF	TGTGCCAGCAGCTCACGTGACAGTCCGGAGACCCAGTACTTC	few	TRBJ2-5	TRBV7-3	.
CASSLRQGFSYNEQFF	TGCGCCAGCAGCTTGAGACAGGGCTTCAGCTACAATGAGCAGTTCTTC	many	TRBJ2-1	TRBV5-1	TRBD1
CASSLSGTKNIQYF	TGTGCCAGCAGCTTATCAGGGACCAAAAACATTCAGTACTTC	many	TRBJ2-4	TRBV7-2	.
CACSSGSYEQYF	TGTGCCTGCTCTAGCGGATCCTACGAGCAGTACTTC	many	TRBJ2-7	TRBV28	TRBD2
CASSSIGNEQFF	TGCGCCAGCAGCTCGATCGGTAATGAGCAGTTCTTC	many	TRBJ2-1	TRBV5-1	.
CASSLSSRLAGDNEQFF	TGTGCCAGCAGTTTATCCTCCCGACTAGCGGGGGACAATGAGCAGTTCTTC	many	TRBJ2-1	TRBV12-3/TRBV12-4	TRBD2
CASSLGQGRTRQETQYF	TGTGCCAGCAGCCTGGGACAGGGGCGTACCCGACAAGAGACCCAGTACTTC	.	TRBJ2-5	TRBV9	TRBD1
CASSMLAESGTDTQYF	TGTGCCAGCTCAATGCTAGCGGAGTCAGGCACAGATACGCAGTATTTT	many	TRBJ2-3	TRBV18	TRBD2
CASSYSGGVAEAFF	TGTGCCAGCAGTTACTCGGGGGGCGTCGCTGAAGCTTTCTTT	.	TRBJ1-1	TRBV6-6	.
CASSSGDRHYEQYF	TGCGCCAGCAGCTCAGGGGACAGGCACTACGAGCAGTACTTC	many	TRBJ2-7	TRBV5-1	TRBD1
CASSLSRAATDTQYF	TGTGCCAGCAGTTTAAGCAGGGCCGCCACAGATACGCAGTATTTT	many	TRBJ2-3	TRBV28	.
CASKIGGAGYGYTF	TGTGCCAGCAAGATAGGGGGCGCGGGTTATGGCTACACCTTC	many	TRBJ1-2	TRBV28	TRBD1
CAKRLAGGPRYIQYF	TGTGCCAAAAGACTAGCGGGAGGGCCGAGGTACATTCAGTACTTC	many	TRBJ2-4	TRBV2	TRBD2
CASSPQQDGVAQYF	TGTGCCAGCAGCCCGCAACAAGACGGAGTAGCACAGTACTTC	many	TRBJ2-5	TRBV7-6	.
CASSEGRHINYGYTF	TGTGCCAGCAGTGAAGGGCGCCATATCAACTATGGCTACACCTTC	many	TRBJ1-2	TRBV2	.
CASSLGYRNEQFF	TGCGCCAGCAGCTTGGGGTATAGGAATGAGCAGTTCTTC	many	TRBJ2-1	TRBV5-1	.
CSAADFIAGGHYEQYF	TGCAGTGCTGCCGATTTTATAGCGGGAGGGCACTACGAGCAGTACTTC	few	TRBJ2-7	TRBV20-1	TRBD2
CSASGGGAGYGYTF	TGCAGTGCTAGCGGCGGGGGCGCGGGTTATGGCTACACCTTC	many	TRBJ1-2	TRBV20-1	.
CRTGDRLNTEAFF	TGCAGAACAGGCGACAGGCTGAACACTGAAGCTTTCTTT	many	TRBJ1-1	TRBV12-3/TRBV12-4	.
CASSLVPGVFATYEQYF	TGTGCCAGCAGCTTAGTCCCGGGAGTGTTTGCCACCTACGAGCAGTACTTC	few	TRBJ2-7	TRBV7-9	.
CSARDGTSGYNEQFF	TGCAGTGCTAGAGATGGGACTAGTGGGTACAATGAGCAGTTCTTC	many	TRBJ2-1	TRBV20-1	TRBD2
CSAGPASGKGELFF	TGCAGCGCCGGACCTGCTAGCGGGAAGGGGGAGCTGTTTTTT	.	TRBJ2-2	TRBV29-1	TRBD2
CATSLGGKETQYF	TGTGCCACCAGTCTTGGGGGAAAAGAGACCCAGTACTTC	few	TRBJ2-5	TRBV24-1	.
CSVPRDVFHNEQFF	TGCAGCGTCCCCCGCGATGTTTTCCACAATGAGCAGTTCTTC	.	TRBJ2-1	TRBV29-1	.
CASSLQTSGYNEQFF	TGCGCCAGCAGCTTGCAGACTAGCGGATACAATGAGCAGTTCTTC	many	TRBJ2-1	TRBV5-1	TRBD2
CASSENRASYGYTF	TGTGCCAGCAGTGAAAACAGGGCCAGCTATGGCTACACCTTC	few	TRBJ1-2	TRBV2	.
CASSGGTEKETQYF	TGTGCCAGCAGCGGAGGGACAGAAAAAGAGACCCAGTACTTC	few	TRBJ2-5	TRBV9	TRBD1
CSARVRVSYNEQFF	TGCAGTGCTAGAGTCCGGGTCTCCTACAATGAGCAGTTCTTC	many	TRBJ2-1	TRBV20-1	.
CASSYHQETQYF	TGTGCCAGCAGCTACCACCAAGAGACCCAGTACTTC	.	TRBJ2-5	TRBV14	.
CASSPLGSDYEQYF	TGCGCCAGCAGCCCACTAGGGAGCGATTACGAGCAGTACTTC	many	TRBJ2-7	TRBV5-1	.
CASSLTVTYEQYF	TGTGCCAGCAGCTTAACGGTCACGTACGAGCAGTACTTC	many	TRBJ2-7	TRBV7-2	.
CASVGLMNTEAFF	TGTGCCAGCGTGGGCCTTATGAACACTGAAGCTTTCTTT	many	TRBJ1-1	TRBV6-1	.
CASSLVTVGNTEAFF	TGCGCCAGCAGCTTGGTGACAGTTGGGAACACTGAAGCTTTCTTT	.	TRBJ1-1	TRBV5-1	.
CASSKRTGVPLNGGNTEAFF	TGTGCCAGCAGTAAACGGACGGGGGTTCCCTTGAACGGGGGGAACACTGAAGCTTTCTTT	.	TRBJ1-1	TRBV6-2/TRBV6-3	.
CASSATGLLPQHF	TGTGCCAGCAGCGCGACAGGGCTCCTACCCCAGCATTTT	.	TRBJ1-5	TRBV9	TRBD1
CASSANRGGDEQFF	TGTGCCAGCAGTGCAAACAGGGGGGGCGATGAGCAGTTCTTC	.	TRBJ2-1	TRBV6-4	.
CASRDGKVNEQFF	TGTGCCAGCAGAGACGGGAAGGTCAATGAGCAGTTCTTC	many	TRBJ2-1	TRBV28	.
CASSQGHTSTDTQYF	TGCGCCAGCAGCCAAGGCCATACAAGCACAGATACGCAGTATTTT	.	TRBJ2-3	TRBV4-3	.
CSAKRGTASTDTQYF	TGCAGTGCAAAGAGGGGGACAGCAAGCACAGATACGCAGTATTTT	.	TRBJ2-3	TRBV20-1	TRBD1
CASSVWDREGYTF	TGTGCCAGCAGTGTATGGGACAGAGAGGGCTACACCTTC	many	TRBJ1-2	TRBV2	TRBD1
CASSHSSVSTRNNEQFF	TGTGCCAGCAGTCACTCTAGCGTTTCTACCCGGAACAATGAGCAGTTCTTC	many	TRBJ2-1	TRBV12-3/TRBV12-4	.
CASSHLGTPGNTIYF	TGTGCCAGCAGCCACCTCGGGACACCTGGAAACACCATATATTTT	.	TRBJ1-3	TRBV14	.
CASSYPQGKTYEQYF	TGTGCCAGCAGTTATCCTCAGGGAAAAACCTACGAGCAGTACTTC	many	TRBJ2-7	TRBV6-2/TRBV6-3	.
CATSRVSVDSRGTEAFF	TGTGCCACCAGCAGAGTAAGTGTGGACAGTCGGGGCACTGAAGCTTTCTTT	many	TRBJ1-1	TRBV15	.
CASSKGSRGGPFNEQFF	TGTGCCAGCAGTAAGGGATCGCGGGGGGGTCCTTTCAATGAGCAGTTCTTC	many	TRBJ2-1	TRBV7-2	TRBD2
CAWSKNVAGKQPQHF	TGTGCCTGGAGCAAGAATGTCGCAGGGAAACAGCCCCAGCATTTT	few	TRBJ1-5	TRBV30	.
CAWKGAGPYEQYF	TGTGCCTGGAAGGGAGCAGGCCCCTACGAGCAGTACTTC	.	TRBJ2-7	TRBV30	.
CASSQYGLNNYGYTF	TGCGCCAGCAGCCAATATGGGTTAAATAACTATGGCTACACCTTC	.	TRBJ1-2	TRBV4-1	.
CASSQARNLLEVDGYTF	TGTGCCAGCAGCCAAGCTCGCAATCTTCTAGAGGTGGATGGCTACACCTTC	.	TRBJ1-2	TRBV4-2	.